Listed below are T cell receptor beta chains from one sample, sequenced in a study of T cell repertoires and Cas9 in healthy adults. Some clones are missing from TCRdb's copy, which holds only in-frame ones; the method was immunoSEQ multiplex PCR. The sample yields roughly 14,000 clones, 85% to 90% seen once. The sample consisted of Tregs (CD4+, CD25+, CD127-, CD137-, CD154-) from PBMCs; culture status not recorded. These receptors were collected from a human donor in good health. CDR3s include the opening cysteine and the closing phenylalanine or tryptophan. A D gene is named only where the DNA matches it firmly. The listing skips clone size in some rows; elsewhere it reads once, few, many or a size class.

D gene: TRBD2; J gene: TRBJ2-5; clone size: once; V gene: TRBV5-1; CDR3 DNA: TGCGCCAGCAGCCCCGGGGTCGGGGGGGACTTCGCAGAGACCCAGTACTTC; CDR3 protein: CASSPGVGGDFAETQYF
D gene: TRBD1; J gene: TRBJ1-2; clone size: NA; V gene: TRBV19; CDR3 DNA: TGTGCCAGTAGTAAGGGACAGGGCATTAGTAACTATGGCTACACCTTC; CDR3 protein: CASSKGQGISNYGYTF
D gene: NA; J gene: TRBJ2-7; clone size: NA; V gene: TRBV27; CDR3 DNA: TGTGCCAGCAGTTTACAGGGGGGCCCCTACGAGCAGTACTTC; CDR3 protein: CASSLQGGPYEQYF
D gene: TRBD1; J gene: TRBJ2-5; clone size: NA; V gene: TRBV11-2; CDR3 DNA: TGTGCCAGCAGCTTAGTGACAGGGGGTTGGGAGACCCAGTACTTC; CDR3 protein: CASSLVTGGWETQYF
D gene: TRBD1; J gene: TRBJ1-5; clone size: NA; V gene: TRBV6-5; CDR3 DNA: TGTGCCAGCAGAAGGGGACAGTTTAATCAGCCCCAGCATTTT; CDR3 protein: CASRRGQFNQPQHF
D gene: NA; J gene: TRBJ1-3; clone size: few; V gene: TRBV7-2; CDR3 DNA: TGTGCCAGCAGCTTCGAACGCGTTAGGGGAAACACCATATATTTT; CDR3 protein: CASSFERVRGNTIYF
D gene: TRBD1; J gene: TRBJ1-1; clone size: NA; V gene: TRBV10-3; CDR3 DNA: TGTGCCACCAGTACAGGGGCGGGCACTGAAGCTTTCTTT; CDR3 protein: CATSTGAGTEAFF
D gene: NA; J gene: TRBJ1-1; clone size: few; V gene: TRBV18; CDR3 DNA: TGTGCCAGCTCACCAGACATTCGAACGTTTGAAGCTTTCTTT; CDR3 protein: CASSPDIRTFEAFF
D gene: NA; J gene: TRBJ1-1; clone size: NA; V gene: TRBV9; CDR3 DNA: TGTGCCAGCAGCGTAGGGGAGCACATAAAGGCGACTGAAGCTTTCTTT; CDR3 protein: CASSVGEHIKATEAFF
D gene: NA; J gene: TRBJ1-5; clone size: NA; V gene: TRBV19; CDR3 DNA: TGTGCCAGTAAAGTAGGATATCAGCCCCAGCATTTT; CDR3 protein: CASKVGYQPQHF
D gene: NA; J gene: TRBJ1-1; clone size: NA; V gene: TRBV5-1; CDR3 DNA: TGCGCCAGCAGCTTATTTGTGAACACTGAAGCTTTCTTT; CDR3 protein: CASSLFVNTEAFF
D gene: NA; J gene: TRBJ2-1; clone size: NA; V gene: TRBV25-1; CDR3 DNA: TGTGCCAGCAGACTGGGGTACAGGAATGAGCAGTTCTTC; CDR3 protein: CASRLGYRNEQFF
D gene: NA; J gene: TRBJ2-7; clone size: NA; V gene: TRBV7-2; CDR3 DNA: TGTGCCAGCAGCTTAGTACCAGTTCAGAACGAGCAGTACTTC; CDR3 protein: CASSLVPVQNEQYF
D gene: NA; J gene: TRBJ1-3; clone size: NA; V gene: TRBV2; CDR3 DNA: TGTGCCAGCACGAGGTCTGGAAACACCATATATTTT; CDR3 protein: CASTRSGNTIYF
D gene: NA; J gene: TRBJ1-2; clone size: NA; V gene: TRBV9; CDR3 DNA: TGTGCCAGCAGCCCCCGCGGGGGATACTATGGCTACACCTTC; CDR3 protein: CASSPRGGYYGYTF
D gene: NA; J gene: TRBJ1-5; clone size: few; V gene: TRBV4-1; CDR3 DNA: TGCGCCAGCAGCGGAAAGGGGCCGGACAAGCATTTT; CDR3 protein: CASSGKGPDKHF
D gene: TRBD2; J gene: TRBJ2-2; clone size: NA; V gene: TRBV5-3; CDR3 DNA: TGTGCCAGAAGCCCCCGGGGGGATACCGGGGAGCTGTTTTTT; CDR3 protein: CARSPRGDTGELFF
D gene: NA; J gene: TRBJ1-6; clone size: NA; V gene: TRBV27; CDR3 DNA: TGTGCCAGCAGTTCCCTCGGGCAGGGGTTCCACTTT; CDR3 protein: CASSSLGQGFHF
D gene: NA; J gene: TRBJ2-7; clone size: NA; V gene: TRBV27; CDR3 DNA: TGTGCCAGCAGTTTTCTCTCATCCTACGAGCAGTACTTC; CDR3 protein: CASSFLSSYEQYF
D gene: NA; J gene: TRBJ2-3; clone size: NA; V gene: TRBV6-6; CDR3 DNA: TGTGCCAGCAGCGCCCCCGCCCTTGGTACGCAGTATTTT; CDR3 protein: CASSAPALGTQYF
D gene: NA; J gene: TRBJ1-5; clone size: NA; V gene: TRBV19; CDR3 DNA: TGTGCCAGTAAGAGAGGGGAGAAGGTCTATAGCAATCAGCCCCAGCATTTT; CDR3 protein: CASKRGEKVYSNQPQHF
D gene: NA; J gene: TRBJ2-7; clone size: once; V gene: TRBV30; CDR3 DNA: TGTGCCTGGAGTGTAGGTTACTCCTTTGGGGACGAGCAGTACTTC; CDR3 protein: CAWSVGYSFGDEQYF
D gene: NA; J gene: TRBJ2-3; clone size: NA; V gene: TRBV7-9; CDR3 DNA: TGTGCCAGCAGCCGTGCTGGGGGCCCAGATACGCAGTATTTT; CDR3 protein: CASSRAGGPDTQYF
D gene: NA; J gene: TRBJ2-3; clone size: NA; V gene: TRBV11-2; CDR3 DNA: TGTGCCAGCAGCTTAGTCCGACAGTTTTTAGCAGATACGCAGTATTTT; CDR3 protein: CASSLVRQFLADTQYF
D gene: NA; J gene: TRBJ1-2; clone size: NA; V gene: TRBV12-5; CDR3 DNA: TGTGCTAGTGGTTTGGGTCGTGCAGGGGATGGCTACACCTTC; CDR3 protein: CASGLGRAGDGYTF
D gene: NA; J gene: TRBJ1-2; clone size: NA; V gene: TRBV18; CDR3 DNA: TGTGCCAGCTCAGAAAGGGCCGGTTATGGCTACACCTTC; CDR3 protein: CASSERAGYGYTF
D gene: NA; J gene: TRBJ1-1; clone size: once; V gene: TRBV7-2; CDR3 DNA: TGTGCCAGCAGCTTGACACCGAACACTGAAGCTTTCTTT; CDR3 protein: CASSLTPNTEAFF
D gene: NA; J gene: TRBJ2-5; clone size: NA; V gene: TRBV4-2; CDR3 DNA: TGTGCCAGCAGCCAAGTGGGGGCGAGGGAGACCCAGTACTTC; CDR3 protein: CASSQVGARETQYF
D gene: NA; J gene: TRBJ2-1; clone size: once; V gene: TRBV9; CDR3 DNA: TGTGCCAGCAGCGCCTCCGGGGTTAACAATGAGCAGTTCTTC; CDR3 protein: CASSASGVNNEQFF
D gene: NA; J gene: TRBJ1-2; clone size: NA; V gene: TRBV5-1; CDR3 DNA: TGCGCCAGCGGGGTAAACTATGGCTACACCTTC; CDR3 protein: CASGVNYGYTF
D gene: NA; J gene: TRBJ2-5; clone size: NA; V gene: TRBV7-2; CDR3 DNA: TGTGCCAGCAGCTTTGCGGGGGCCGGGGAGACCCAGTACTTC; CDR3 protein: CASSFAGAGETQYF
D gene: TRBD1; J gene: TRBJ1-6; clone size: NA; V gene: TRBV25-1; CDR3 DNA: TGTGCCAGCAGAACACAGGGGTTTAATTCACCCCTCCACTTT; CDR3 protein: CASRTQGFNSPLHF
D gene: NA; J gene: TRBJ1-5; clone size: NA; V gene: TRBV28; CDR3 DNA: TGTGCCAGCAGTTTCGGCGGAAGCAATCAGCCCCAGCATTTT; CDR3 protein: CASSFGGSNQPQHF
D gene: NA; J gene: TRBJ2-3; clone size: NA; V gene: TRBV4-3; CDR3 DNA: TGCGCCAGCAGCCCCTCGGTACGCACAGATACGCAGTATTTT; CDR3 protein: CASSPSVRTDTQYF
D gene: NA; J gene: TRBJ1-2; clone size: NA; V gene: TRBV19; CDR3 DNA: TGTGCCAGTAGTATCCGCAGGTCGAGTGGCTACACCTTC; CDR3 protein: CASSIRRSSGYTF
D gene: TRBD2; J gene: TRBJ2-1; clone size: NA; V gene: TRBV11-1; CDR3 DNA: TGTGCCAGCAGCTTAGAGGGGCTAGCGGCCAACTCCTACAATGAGCAGTTCTTC; CDR3 protein: CASSLEGLAANSYNEQFF
D gene: NA; J gene: TRBJ2-3; clone size: NA; V gene: TRBV4-2; CDR3 DNA: TGTGCCAGCAGCCAAGATATTGGGGGCAGCGCAGATACGCAGTATTTT; CDR3 protein: CASSQDIGGSADTQYF
D gene: NA; J gene: TRBJ1-5; clone size: NA; V gene: TRBV6-5; CDR3 DNA: TGTGCCAGCAGTTATAGCCGAAATTTCAATCAGCCCCAGCATTTT; CDR3 protein: CASSYSRNFNQPQHF
D gene: TRBD2; J gene: TRBJ2-1; clone size: NA; V gene: TRBV7-6; CDR3 DNA: TGTGCCAGCAGCTCCCAAAGCGGGAGAGTCCGCAATGAGCAGTTCTTC; CDR3 protein: CASSSQSGRVRNEQFF
D gene: TRBD1; J gene: TRBJ2-2; clone size: medium-sized; V gene: TRBV5-1; CDR3 DNA: TGCGCCAGCAGCTTGTGGGACAGGGGCTCTTCGAGAGGTATTGTTGGGGAGCTGTTTTTT; CDR3 protein: CASSLWDRGSSRGIVGELFF
D gene: TRBD2; J gene: TRBJ2-3; clone size: NA; V gene: TRBV5-6; CDR3 DNA: TGTGCCAGCGGCTCCCTTAGAGCGGGAGGGCCGGGAGATACGCAGTATTTT; CDR3 protein: CASGSLRAGGPGDTQYF
D gene: TRBD2; J gene: TRBJ2-1; clone size: NA; V gene: TRBV6-4; CDR3 DNA: TGTGCCAGCAGCCACTCACGGGGGGAACCCCTCAATGAGCAGTTCTTC; CDR3 protein: CASSHSRGEPLNEQFF
D gene: NA; J gene: TRBJ1-5; clone size: NA; V gene: TRBV18; CDR3 DNA: TGTGCCAGCTCACCATCTCCGGATAGCAATCAGCCCCAGCATTTT; CDR3 protein: CASSPSPDSNQPQHF
D gene: NA; J gene: TRBJ1-2; clone size: NA; V gene: TRBV7-2; CDR3 DNA: TGTGCCAGCAGCTTAAGTGAGGGGATTTTTTCGGGTGGCTACACCTTC; CDR3 protein: CASSLSEGIFSGGYTF